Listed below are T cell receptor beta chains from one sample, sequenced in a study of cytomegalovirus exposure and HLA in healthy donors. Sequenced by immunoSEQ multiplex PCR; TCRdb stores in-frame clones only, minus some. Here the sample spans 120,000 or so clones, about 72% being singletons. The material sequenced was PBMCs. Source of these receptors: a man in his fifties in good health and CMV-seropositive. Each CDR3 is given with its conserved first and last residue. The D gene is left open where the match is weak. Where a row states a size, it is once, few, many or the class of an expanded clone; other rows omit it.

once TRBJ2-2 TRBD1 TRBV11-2 CASSIRQGPPGELFF TGTGCCAGCAGCATCAGACAGGGTCCTCCCGGGGAGCTGTTTTTT
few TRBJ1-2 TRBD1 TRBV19 CASSMGPGTVVYGYTF TGTGCCAGTAGTATGGGTCCTGGGACAGTAGTTTATGGCTACACCTTC
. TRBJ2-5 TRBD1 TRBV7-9 CASSISEDRGFMTQYF TGTGCCAGCAGCATTAGTGAGGACAGGGGTTTTATGACCCAGTACTTC
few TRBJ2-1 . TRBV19 CASSPRDFRQNEQFF TGTGCCAGTAGTCCCCGGGACTTTCGCCAAAATGAGCAGTTCTTC
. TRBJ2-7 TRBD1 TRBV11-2 CASSQPGQGAYEQYF TGTGCCAGCAGCCAGCCTGGACAGGGTGCCTACGAGCAGTACTTC
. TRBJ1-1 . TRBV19 CASSLFAIEGEAFF TGTGCCAGTAGTTTATTCGCTATTGAGGGTGAAGCTTTCTTT
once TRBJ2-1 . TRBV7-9 CASSLPDEQFF TGTGCCAGCAGCCTTCCGGATGAGCAGTTCTTC
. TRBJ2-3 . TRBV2 CASRESADTQYF TGTGCCAGCAGGGAAAGCGCAGATACGCAGTATTTT
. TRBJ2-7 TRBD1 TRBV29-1 CSVDRGDEQYF TGCAGCGTAGACAGGGGTGACGAGCAGTACTTC
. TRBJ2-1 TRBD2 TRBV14 CASRLAGYNEQFF TGTGCCAGTAGACTAGCCGGTTACAATGAGCAGTTCTTC
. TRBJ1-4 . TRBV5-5 CASSAITGTTNEKLFF TGTGCCAGCAGCGCCATTACAGGGACAACTAATGAAAAACTGTTTTTT
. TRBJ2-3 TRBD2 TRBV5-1 CASRTTSGVITDTQYF TGCGCCAGCAGAACCACTAGCGGGGTAATCACAGATACGCAGTATTTT
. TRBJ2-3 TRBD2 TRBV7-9 CASSPYLAGVNTQYF TGTGCCAGCAGCCCTTACCTAGCGGGAGTAAATACGCAGTATTTT
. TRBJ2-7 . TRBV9 CASSAVGGGGWDEQYF TGTGCCAGCAGCGCCGTCGGTGGGGGGGGCTGGGACGAGCAGTACTTC
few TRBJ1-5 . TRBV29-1 CSVEVSGLPQHF TGCAGCGTTGAGGTTTCAGGACTGCCCCAGCATTTT
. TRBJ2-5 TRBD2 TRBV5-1 CASSSGTSRETQYF TGCGCCAGCAGCTCCGGGACTAGCAGGGAGACCCAGTACTTC
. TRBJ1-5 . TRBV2 CASSNRDQPQHF TGTGCCAGCAGCAACAGGGATCAGCCCCAGCATTTT
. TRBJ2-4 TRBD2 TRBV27 CASSPGLAVSQYF TGTGCCAGCAGCCCCGGACTAGCCGTCAGTCAGTACTTC
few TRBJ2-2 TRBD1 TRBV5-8 CASRSRQGSTGELFF TGTGCCAGCAGGTCTCGACAGGGTAGCACCGGGGAGCTGTTTTTT
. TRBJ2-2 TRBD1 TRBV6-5 CASRRQGWTGELFF TGTGCCAGCAGAAGACAGGGGTGGACCGGGGAGCTGTTTTTT
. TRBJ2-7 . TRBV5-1 CASGPRRDSGYYEQYF TGCGCCAGCGGCCCGAGGAGGGACAGTGGATACTACGAGCAGTACTTC
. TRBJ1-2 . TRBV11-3 CASSPTQNYGYTF TGTGCCAGCAGCCCGACACAAAACTATGGCTACACCTTC
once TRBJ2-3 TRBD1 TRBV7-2 CASSSTGGTTDTQYF TGTGCCAGCAGCTCTACAGGGGGTACCACAGATACGCAGTATTTT
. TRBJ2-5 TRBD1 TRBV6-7 CASSYTLQGAKETQYF TGTGCCAGCAGTTACACGCTACAGGGGGCAAAGGAGACCCAGTACTTC
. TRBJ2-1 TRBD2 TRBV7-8 CASSLLGGGAAVEQFF TGTGCCAGCAGCTTGCTGGGCGGGGGGGCGGCTGTAGAGCAGTTCTTC
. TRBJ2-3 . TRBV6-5 CASKARATDTQYF TGTGCCAGCAAGGCCAGGGCAACAGATACGCAGTATTTT
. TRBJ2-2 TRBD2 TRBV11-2 CASSFSGGITGELFF TGTGCCAGCAGCTTTAGCGGGGGAATAACCGGGGAGCTGTTTTTT
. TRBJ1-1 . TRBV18 CASSTTGVVGTEAFF TGTGCCAGCTCCACGACGGGGGTAGTAGGTACTGAAGCTTTCTTT
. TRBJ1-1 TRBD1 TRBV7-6 CASSLGVRDRAFF TGTGCCAGCAGCTTAGGGGTCAGGGACAGGGCTTTCTTT